These 20 T cell receptor beta chains originate from one sample sequenced in a study of spatial heterogeneity in lung cancer. TCRdb ran MiXCR on the 5' RACE reads and lists one entry per CDR3 protein. The sample consists of under 1,500 distinct CDR3 sequences, more than 15% of them appearing once. Their antigens are not known. Findings and caveats of the study: Tumor mutation count correlated with how many alpha and beta TCRs expanded intratumorally.

Time point noted: sample taken at primary tumor resection. Specimen: lung tumor tissue, collected at surgery. Receptor source: a male donor with early-stage non-small cell lung cancer.

Only a few counts were recorded for this clonotype. This beta chain was picked up by a library intended for alpha chains and is off target, so its count carries little meaning. The gene calls are TRBV4-2 and TRBJ2-4, with 13 bases aligning to TRBD2. The J segment lost 3 bases and the V segment lost 4 bases, leaving 15 bases of the junction unmatched. CDR1 and CDR2 (germline): LGHNA, YNFKEQ. CDR3 length: 20 amino acids. This chain's CDR3 is CASSRRGLAGPEGVKNIQYF. The CDR3 region has the DNA TGTGCCAGCAGCCGACGGGGACTAGCGGGACCCGAGGGAGTCAAAAACATTCAGTACTTC.

This clonotype is labeled as medium-sized (0.01 to 0.1%). With the library built for alpha chains, this beta chain is off target and its frequency is not meaningful. The V call is TRBV24-1, the J call TRBJ2-1; D is unresolved. This CDR3 contains 15 residues. Germline loops: CDR1 KGHDR, CDR2 SFDVKD. Trimming cost V 4 bases and J 7 bases, with 16 bases left between them. The CDR3 sequence: CATSDSHRAFNEQFF. CDR3 DNA: TGTGCCACCAGTGACTCCCACCGGGCCTTTAATGAGCAGTTCTTC.

As regards this clonotype: This beta chain represents an off-target read in a library built for alpha chains; its size is of limited meaning. V gene TRBV6-2 or TRBV6-3 combines with J gene TRBJ2-5; 9 bases map to TRBD1. This CDR3 is built from 15 residues. J was trimmed by 3 bases and V by 5 bases; bases with no gene match: 7. Germline lookup yields CDR1 MNHEY and CDR2 SVGEGT. CDR3 nucleotide sequence: TGTGCCAGCAGTACCGGACAGGGGAGAGAAGAGACCCAGTACTTC. This codes for CASSTGQGREETQYF.

This clonotype is large within its sample. This beta chain lies outside the target of a library built for alpha chains; its clone size means little. The V call is TRBV5-6, the J call TRBJ1-1; no definite D call. The germline gives CDR1 SGHDT, CDR2 YYEEEE. V was pared by 0 bases and J by 3 bases, with 9 bases between. CDR3 length: 14 amino acids. The CDR3 sequence: CASSLGYGYTEAFF. The CDR3 coding sequence is TGTGCCAGCAGCTTGGGGTACGGTTACACTGAAGCTTTCTTT. The variable domain in full, completed from reference TRBV5-6 and TRBJ1-1, reads DAGVTQSPTHLIKTRGQQVTLRCSPKSGHDTVSWYQQALGQGPQFIFQYYEEEERQRGNFPDRFSGHQFPNYSSELNVNALLLGDSALYLCASSLGYGYTEAFFGQGTRLTVV.

Many counts were recorded for this clonotype. This beta chain came through as a stray read in a library set up for alpha chains, and its size says little. The chain joins TRBV7-6 to TRBJ2-3; possible D gene TRBD1, 5 bases. Trimming pared 4 bases from V and 3 bases from J, leaving 20 bases between. The germline gives CDR1 SGHVS, CDR2 FNYEAQ. This CDR3 has 17 amino acids. Written as DNA, the CDR3 is TGTGCCAGCAGCTCCGGACAATCCTACGTGCATACAGATACGCAGTATTTT. It codes for CASSSGQSYVHTDTQYF.

By share, this clonotype ranks as large. In a library made to pick up alpha chains, this beta chain is a stray read with a size that means little. This chain links TRBV18 with TRBJ1-4; D is ambiguous. Germline CDR1 is KGHSH and CDR2 is LQKENI. V was trimmed by 5 bases and J by 5 bases, leaving 18 bases between them. CDR3 length: 16 amino acids. CDR3 sequence: CASSADLGIWNEKLFF. The CDR3 DNA reads as TGTGCCAGCTCAGCGGATCTAGGGATATGGAATGAAAAACTGTTTTTT. The full variable domain, in which reference TRBV18 and TRBJ1-4 provide the parts outside the CDR3, is NAGVMQNPRHLVRRRGQEARLRCSPMKGHSHVYWYRQLPEEGLKFMVYLQKENIIDESGMPKERFSAEFPKEGPSILRIQQVVRGDSAAYFCASSADLGIWNEKLFFGSGTQLSVL.

This clonotype is labeled as large (0.1 to 1%). Because this beta chain is a stray read in a library intended to capture alpha chains, its abundance should not be given much weight. The chain employs TRBV23-1 and TRBJ2-7, with D unclear. TRBV23-1 is recorded as an ORF, its role being uncertain. The CDR3 loop spans 11 amino acids. Between the trimmed V and J ends, which lost 11 bases and 2 bases, there was a span of 10 bases. The CDR3 reads CAWSAPYEQYV. CDR3 DNA: TGCGCCTGGAGTGCCCCCTACGAGCAGTACGTC.

This clonotype is large in the sample. The size of this beta chain means little, since it is a stray read in a library made for alpha chains. The V and J genes are TRBV20-1 and TRBJ2-1; tentatively, D is TRBD2 (6 bases). V was pared by 5 bases and J by 6 bases, with 17 bases between. CDR3 size: 14 residues. Germline V gives CDR1 DFQATT, CDR2 SNEGSKA (reference sequence). The CDR3: CSARRDSGPNEQFF. CDR3 nucleotides: TGCAGTGCTCGCCGGGACTCGGGCCCCAATGAGCAGTTCTTC.

This clonotype was counted many times. Since it is a stray read in a library aimed at alpha chains, this beta chain has a size that is not meaningful. V usage is TRBV27 and J usage is TRBJ1-3, with 8 bases identical to TRBD1. V shed 0 bases, J shed 8 bases, and the junction held 6 bases outside the gene matches. Looked up from germline, CDR1 is MNHEY and CDR2 is SMNVEV (reference sequence). The CDR3 length is 15 residues. In DNA form, the CDR3 reads TGTGCCAGCAGTTTATCTGTGGACAGGGCGGACACCATATATTTT. This gives the protein CASSLSVDRADTIYF.

This clonotype is deemed large. Little can be read into the size of this beta chain, an off-target read in a library designed for alpha chains. The rearrangement uses TRBV2 and TRBJ2-3, with D hard to call. The CDR3 totals 14 residues. Germline CDR1 and CDR2: SNHLY and FYNNEI. The ends were cut back, 9 bases at V and 7 bases at J, with 20 bases in the middle. The chain's CDR3 is CASKITALMNTQYF. The CDR3 region has the DNA TGTGCCAGTAAGATCACAGCCCTCATGAATACGCAGTATTTT.

To note about this clonotype: Since it is a stray read in a library aimed at alpha chains, this beta chain has a size that is not meaningful. This sequence joins TRBV7-3 and TRBJ2-1; D might be TRBD2 (7 bases). The CDR3 sequence is 13 residues long. Trimming cost V 5 bases and J 10 bases, with 15 bases left between them. CDR1 is SGHTA, CDR2 FQGTGA, per germline. In DNA form, the CDR3 reads TGTGCCAGCAGCCCCGGGGGGCCACGGGAGCAGTTCTTC. Protein sequence: CASSPGGPREQFF.

This clonotype is labeled large (0.1 to 1%). This beta chain is an off-target read within a library intended for alpha chains, so its frequency means little. The chain couples TRBV5-1 to TRBJ1-1; D is unclear. Germline values: CDR1 SGHRS, CDR2 YFSETQ. The CDR3 is made up of 14 amino acids. V lost 2 bases and J 3 bases, leaving 11 bases between the germline ends. CDR3 residues: CASSFGLSDTEAFF. The CDR3, as DNA: TGCGCCAGCAGCTTTGGATTGTCGGACACTGAAGCTTTCTTT.

Sample share makes this clonotype medium-sized. This beta chain came through as a stray read in a library set up for alpha chains, and its size says little. The CDR3 DNA reads TGCAGTGCTAGTGGCGGGCCTAAGTCAGATACGCAGTATTTT. It specifies CSASGGPKSDTQYF. This chain uses TRBV20-1 with TRBJ2-3, with a weak D call TRBD2 (5 bases). The CDR3 loop spans 14 amino acids. Germline V gene sequence: CDR1 DFQATT, CDR2 SNEGSKA (reference sequence). V lost 3 bases and J 4 bases, leaving 14 bases between the germline ends.

This clonotype is labeled as large (0.1 to 1%). This beta chain appears as a stray read in a library generated for alpha chains; its size is not informative. This chain joins TRBV6-2 or TRBV6-3 and TRBJ2-3, with TRBD2 matching over 12 bases. This CDR3 is built from 17 residues. V dropped 7 bases and J dropped 2; count of bases not matched to a gene: 10. Germline CDR1 reads MNHEY; CDR2 reads SVGEGT. The CDR3 DNA follows: TGTGCCAGCATCGCGGGACTAGCGGGCGTGTACACAGATACGCAGTATTTT. This sequence encodes CASIAGLAGVYTDTQYF.

By share, this clonotype counts as medium-sized. This beta chain appears as a stray read in a library generated for alpha chains; its size is not informative. The chain couples TRBV20-1 to TRBJ2-4; D is tentatively TRBD1 or TRBD2 (5 bases each). The CDR3 consists of 18 residues. Trimming stripped 1 base from V and 0 bases from J, with 19 bases between. The germline V gene encodes CDR1 DFQATT and CDR2 SNEGSKA (reference sequence). CDR3 in DNA: TGCAGTGCTAGAGTCCAACCTTCAACCGGGACAGCCAAAAACATTCAGTACTTC. Encoded protein: CSARVQPSTGTAKNIQYF.

This clonotype is labeled as medium-sized. This beta chain appears as a stray read in a library generated for alpha chains; its size is not informative. The chain joins TRBV29-1 to TRBJ2-1; D is perhaps TRBD2 (6 bases). This CDR3 comprises 15 residues. Between the trimmed V and J ends, which lost 4 bases and 0 bases, there was a span of 13 bases. Germline V gene sequence: CDR1 SQVTM, CDR2 ANQGSEA. CDR3 coding DNA: TGCAGCGTTGTTGTAGCGGTTTTCTCCTACAATGAGCAGTTCTTC. Translated, it gives CSVVVAVFSYNEQFF.

By frequency in the sample, this clonotype is medium-sized. A library made for alpha chains picked up this beta chain off target, so its size means little. CDR3 nucleotides: TGTGCCAGCAGCCCGGACCTGGGTGCTAGCGATGAGCAGTTCTTC. It specifies CASSPDLGASDEQFF. V gene TRBV5-4 combines with J gene TRBJ2-1, with D perhaps TRBD2 (6 bases). Germline assignment: CDR1 SGHNT and CDR2 YYREEE (reference sequence). The V end was cut by 4 bases, the J end by 8 bases, with 19 bases between. This CDR3 is 15 amino acids long.

This clonotype is labeled medium-sized. This beta chain turned up in a library designed for alpha chains; as an off-target read, its abundance says little. The chain joins TRBV20-1 to TRBJ2-1; D ambiguous. Trimming removed 0 bases from V and 8 bases from J, with 17 bases in between. The CDR3 spans 15 residues. Germline assignment: CDR1 DFQATT and CDR2 SNEGSKA (reference sequence). CDR3 coding DNA: TGCAGTGCTAGAGATATGGCGAGGAGTTGGTATGAGCAGTTCTTC. This translates into CSARDMARSWYEQFF.

By share, this clonotype counts as medium-sized (0.01 to 0.1%). The library was designed around alpha chains, so this beta chain is a stray read whose abundance carries little weight. The V and J genes are TRBV5-4 and TRBJ2-5, with D tentatively TRBD1 or TRBD2 (6 bases each). With 0 bases removed from V and 2 bases from J, the gap between germline ends came to 14 bases. The CDR3 covers 16 residues. CDR1 SGHNT and CDR2 YYREEE come from the germline V gene (reference sequence). The CDR3 DNA sequence: TGTGCCAGCAGCTTGGGTCGGGGGCCGGGACAAGAGACCCAGTACTTC. It encodes CASSLGRGPGQETQYF.

Remarks on this clonotype: This beta chain is off target for a library built for alpha chains, so its abundance means little. V usage is TRBV7-9 and J usage is TRBJ2-2; 12 bases align to TRBD2. The CDR3 consists of 16 residues. Germline assignment: CDR1 SEHNR and CDR2 FQNEAQ (reference sequence). Trimming cost V 2 bases and J 4 bases; bases outside gene matches: 2. The DNA of the CDR3 is TGTGCCAGCAGCTTAACTAGCGGGAGGATCACCGGGGAGCTGTTTTTT. Amino acids: CASSLTSGRITGELFF.